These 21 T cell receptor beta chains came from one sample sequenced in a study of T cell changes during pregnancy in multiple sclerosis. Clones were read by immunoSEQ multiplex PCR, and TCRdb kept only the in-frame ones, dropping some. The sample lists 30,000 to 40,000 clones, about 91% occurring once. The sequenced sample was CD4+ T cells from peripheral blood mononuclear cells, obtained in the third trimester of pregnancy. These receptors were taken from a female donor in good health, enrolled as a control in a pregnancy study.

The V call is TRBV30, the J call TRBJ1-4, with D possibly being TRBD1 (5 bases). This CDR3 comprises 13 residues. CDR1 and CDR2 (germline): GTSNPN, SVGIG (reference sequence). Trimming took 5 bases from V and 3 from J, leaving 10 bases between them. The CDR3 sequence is CAWRGLSNEKLFF. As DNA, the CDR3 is TGTGCCTGGCGGGGGTTGTCTAATGAAAAACTGTTTTTT.

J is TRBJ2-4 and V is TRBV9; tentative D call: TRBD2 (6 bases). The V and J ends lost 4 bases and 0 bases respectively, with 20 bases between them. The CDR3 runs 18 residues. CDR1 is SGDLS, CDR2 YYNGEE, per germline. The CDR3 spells CASSRAGGGATAKNIQYF. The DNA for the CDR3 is TGTGCCAGCAGCCGCGCCGGGGGTGGAGCGACAGCCAAAAACATTCAGTACTTC.

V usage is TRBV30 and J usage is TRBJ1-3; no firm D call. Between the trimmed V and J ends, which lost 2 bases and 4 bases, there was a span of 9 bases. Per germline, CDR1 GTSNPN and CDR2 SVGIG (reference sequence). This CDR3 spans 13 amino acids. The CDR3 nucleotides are TGTGCCTGGAGTCTTCAAGCAGGAAACACCATATATTTT. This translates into CAWSLQAGNTIYF.

The CDR3 spells CASGLVLAGTGELFF. For the CDR3, the DNA is TGTGCTAGTGGTTTGGTCCTAGCGGGAACCGGGGAGCTGTTTTTT. The V and J genes are TRBV12-5 and TRBJ2-2, with 9 bases lining up with TRBD2. Germline V gene sequence: CDR1 LGHNT, CDR2 FRNRAP. Trimming cost V 0 bases and J 5 bases; bases outside gene matches: 1. This CDR3 spans 15 amino acids.

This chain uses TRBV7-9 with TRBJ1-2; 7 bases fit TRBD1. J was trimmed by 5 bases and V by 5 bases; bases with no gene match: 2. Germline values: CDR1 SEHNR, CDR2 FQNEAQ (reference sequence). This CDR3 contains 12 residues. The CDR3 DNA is TGTGCCAGCAGCGACAGGGAATATGGCTACACCTTC. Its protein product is CASSDREYGYTF.

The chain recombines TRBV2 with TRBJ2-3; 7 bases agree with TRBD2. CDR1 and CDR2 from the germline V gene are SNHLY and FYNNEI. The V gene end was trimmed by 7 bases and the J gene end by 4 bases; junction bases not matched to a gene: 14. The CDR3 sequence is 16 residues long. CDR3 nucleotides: TGTGCCAGCAATAGGGGTCCCGGGGGGTTTTCAGATACGCAGTATTTT. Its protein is CASNRGPGGFSDTQYF.

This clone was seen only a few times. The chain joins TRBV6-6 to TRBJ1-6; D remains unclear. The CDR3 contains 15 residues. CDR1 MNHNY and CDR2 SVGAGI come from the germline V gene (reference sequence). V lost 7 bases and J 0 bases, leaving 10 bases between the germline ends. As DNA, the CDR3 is TGTGCCAGCACCTCACAGAGCTCCTATAATTCACCCCTCCACTTT. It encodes CASTSQSSYNSPLHF.

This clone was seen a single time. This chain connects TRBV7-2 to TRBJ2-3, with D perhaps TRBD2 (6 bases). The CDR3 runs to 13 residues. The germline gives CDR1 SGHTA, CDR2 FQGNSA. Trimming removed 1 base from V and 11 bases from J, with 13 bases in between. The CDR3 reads CASSLVGGVRQYF. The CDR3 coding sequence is TGTGCCAGCAGCTTAGTAGGAGGGGTAAGGCAGTATTTT.

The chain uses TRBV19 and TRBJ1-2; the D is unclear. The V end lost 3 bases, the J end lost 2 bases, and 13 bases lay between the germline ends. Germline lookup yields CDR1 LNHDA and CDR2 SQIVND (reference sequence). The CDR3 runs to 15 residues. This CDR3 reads CASSIRGLRNYGYTF. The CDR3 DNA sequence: TGTGCCAGTAGTATCAGAGGACTGAGAAACTATGGCTACACCTTC.

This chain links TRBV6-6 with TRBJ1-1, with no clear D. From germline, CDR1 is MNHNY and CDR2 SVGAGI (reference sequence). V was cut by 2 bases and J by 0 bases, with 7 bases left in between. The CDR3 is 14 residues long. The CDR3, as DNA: TGTGCCAGCAGTTACGGCACCGTGAACACTGAAGCTTTCTTT. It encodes CASSYGTVNTEAFF.

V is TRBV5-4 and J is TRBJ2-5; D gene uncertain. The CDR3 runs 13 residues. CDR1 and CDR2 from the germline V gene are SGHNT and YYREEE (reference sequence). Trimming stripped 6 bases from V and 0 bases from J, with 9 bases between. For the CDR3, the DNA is TGTGCCAGCAACGACAAGTACCAAGAGACCCAGTACTTC. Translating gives CASNDKYQETQYF.

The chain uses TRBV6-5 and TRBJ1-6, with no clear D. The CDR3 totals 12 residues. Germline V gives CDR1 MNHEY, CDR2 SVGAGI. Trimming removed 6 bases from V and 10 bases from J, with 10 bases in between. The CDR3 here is CASRSRRSPLHF. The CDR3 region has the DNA TGTGCCAGCAGGTCCCGGAGGTCACCCCTCCACTTT.

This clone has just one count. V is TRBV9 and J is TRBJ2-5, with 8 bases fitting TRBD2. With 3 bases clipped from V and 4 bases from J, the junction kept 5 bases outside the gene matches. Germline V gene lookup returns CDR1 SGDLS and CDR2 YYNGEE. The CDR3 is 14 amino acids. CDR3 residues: CASSGGTRGETQYF. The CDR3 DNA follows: TGTGCCAGCAGCGGGGGGACTAGGGGAGAGACCCAGTACTTC.

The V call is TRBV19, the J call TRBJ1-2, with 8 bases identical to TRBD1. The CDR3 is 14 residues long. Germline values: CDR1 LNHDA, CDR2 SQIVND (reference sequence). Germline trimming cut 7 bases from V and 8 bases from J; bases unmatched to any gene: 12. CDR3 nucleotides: TGTGCCAGTAAAATCTCTGGGACAGGAGGAGGCTACACCTTC. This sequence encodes CASKISGTGGGYTF.

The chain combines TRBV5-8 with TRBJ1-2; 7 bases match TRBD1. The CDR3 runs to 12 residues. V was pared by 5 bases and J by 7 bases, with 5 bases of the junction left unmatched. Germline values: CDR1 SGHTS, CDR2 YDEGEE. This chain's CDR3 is CASRKQGPGYTF. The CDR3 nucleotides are TGTGCCAGCAGGAAACAGGGGCCTGGCTACACCTTC.

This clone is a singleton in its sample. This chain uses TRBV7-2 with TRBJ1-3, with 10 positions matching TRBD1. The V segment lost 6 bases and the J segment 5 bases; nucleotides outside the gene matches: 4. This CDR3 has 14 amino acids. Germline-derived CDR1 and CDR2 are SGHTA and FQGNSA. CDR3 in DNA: TGTGCCAGCAGTCGACAGGGGGCTAGAAACACCATATATTTT. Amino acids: CASSRQGARNTIYF.

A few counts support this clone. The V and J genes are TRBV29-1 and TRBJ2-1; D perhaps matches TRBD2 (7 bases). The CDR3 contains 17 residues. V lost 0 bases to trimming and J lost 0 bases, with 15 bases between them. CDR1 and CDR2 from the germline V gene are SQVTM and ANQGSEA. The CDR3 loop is CSVEDGGGLSSYNEQFF. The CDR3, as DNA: TGCAGCGTTGAAGATGGGGGGGGGCTGAGCTCCTACAATGAGCAGTTCTTC.

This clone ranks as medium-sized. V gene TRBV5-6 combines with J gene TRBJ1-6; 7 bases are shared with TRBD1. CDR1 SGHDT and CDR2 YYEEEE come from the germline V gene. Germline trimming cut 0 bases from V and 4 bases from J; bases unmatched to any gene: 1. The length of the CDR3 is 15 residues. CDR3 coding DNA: TGTGCCAGCAGCTTGGGACAGGGTTATAATTCACCCCTCCACTTT. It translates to CASSLGQGYNSPLHF. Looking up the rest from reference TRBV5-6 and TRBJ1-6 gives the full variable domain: DAGVTQSPTHLIKTRGQQVTLRCSPKSGHDTVSWYQQALGQGPQFIFQYYEEEERQRGNFPDRFSGHQFPNYSSELNVNALLLGDSALYLCASSLGQGYNSPLHFGNGTRLTVT.

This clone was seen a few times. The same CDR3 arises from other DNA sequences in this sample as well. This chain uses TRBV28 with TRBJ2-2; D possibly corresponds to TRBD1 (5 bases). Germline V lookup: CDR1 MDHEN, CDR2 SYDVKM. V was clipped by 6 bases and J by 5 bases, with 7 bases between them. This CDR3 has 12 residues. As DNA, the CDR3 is TGTGCCAGCAGAGCAGGGACCGGGGAGCTGTTTTTT. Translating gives CASRAGTGELFF.

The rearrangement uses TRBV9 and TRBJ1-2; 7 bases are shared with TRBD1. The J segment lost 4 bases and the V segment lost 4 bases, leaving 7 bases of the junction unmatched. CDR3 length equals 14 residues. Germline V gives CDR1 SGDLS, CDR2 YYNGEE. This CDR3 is CASSPITGAYGYTF. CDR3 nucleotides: TGTGCCAGCAGCCCAATTACAGGGGCCTATGGCTACACCTTC.

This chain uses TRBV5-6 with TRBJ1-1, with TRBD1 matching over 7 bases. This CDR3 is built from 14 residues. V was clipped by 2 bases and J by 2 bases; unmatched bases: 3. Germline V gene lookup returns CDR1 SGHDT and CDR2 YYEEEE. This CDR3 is CASSFGQENTEAFF. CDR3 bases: TGTGCCAGCAGCTTTGGACAGGAAAACACTGAAGCTTTCTTT.